The following is a TCR beta chain sequence with its context. Its antigen remains unidentified. This sample was taken from a study of T cells after posttransplantation cyclophosphamide. Study conclusions and caveats: TRB overlap between skin or GI tissue T cells and blood was limited. After PTCy, TRB diversity resembled that of CNI/methotrexate controls. Donor CD8+ memory clones often dominated recipient blood repertoires at later times.

The ends were cut back, 4 bases at V and 1 base at J, with 8 bases in the middle. The CDR3 totals 13 residues. CDR1 and CDR2 (germline): MGHRA, YSYEKL. Busulfan-fludarabine conditioning, marrow transplant, and cyclophosphamide on days +3 and +4 were administered. Profiled with immunoSEQ multiplex PCR; TCRdb holds only in-frame clones, not every one. Among about 6,700 clones listed, more than 75% were seen once. The starting material was PBMCs, obtained after allogeneic stem cell transplant with posttransplant cyclophosphamide. The V call is TRBV4-1, the J call TRBJ2-7; no clear D. The receptor was derived from a female patient aged 50-59 years who received an allogeneic stem cell transplant from a related donor, was CMV-positive, and had no GVHD. A share of the T cells may be of graft donor origin. In DNA, the CDR3 is TGCGCCAGCAGCCCACTCGGGTCCTACGAGCAGTACTTC. Its protein product is CASSPLGSYEQYF.